The 21 T cell receptor beta chains given below trace back to one sample, sequenced in a study of T-cell reconstitution after alpha-beta-depleted transplantation in children. Preparing the TCRbeta library involved the use of unique molecular identifiers. TCRdb re-called the PCR reads through MiXCR, storing one row per CDR3 protein. The sample has a few hundred thousand distinct CDR3 sequences; 9.9% are singletons. The material sequenced was PBMCs from the stem cell graft donor, taken from the stem cell graft. The source of these receptors is a human donor who donated a stem cell graft to a child with SCID.

The genes are TRBV12-3 or TRBV12-4 and TRBJ2-5; D not certain. CDR3 length: 15 amino acids. Trimming stripped 3 bases from V and 1 base from J, with 12 bases between. The CDR3 bases are TGTGCCAGCAGTTTTCGGCTGGATGTCCAAGAGACCCAGTACTTC. It yields the protein CASSFRLDVQETQYF.

This clonotype came up many times. The genes are TRBV6-5 and TRBJ2-2; D is unclear. CDR1 and CDR2 (germline): MNHEY, SVGAGI. CDR3 length equals 12 residues. V lost 5 bases and J lost 5, with 6 bases in between. Here the CDR3 DNA reads TGTGCCAGCAGTCAATGGACCGGGGAGCTGTTTTTT. Translated: CASSQWTGELFF.

This clonotype was counted at least ten times. The rearrangement links TRBV9 to TRBJ1-1, with a tentative D call TRBD1 (6 bases). Germline CDR1 is SGDLS and CDR2 is YYNGEE. This CDR3 region has 17 residues. V was pared by 4 bases and J by 2 bases, with 21 bases between. The CDR3 DNA sequence: TGTGCCAGCAGCCCTTGGGATGGGGGGCTGTTAAACACTGAAGCTTTCTTT. It is translated as CASSPWDGGLLNTEAFF.

The V gene is TRBV5-1, the J gene TRBJ2-1; TRBD2 matches at 7 bases. The CDR3 is made up of 17 amino acids. Germline V gene sequence: CDR1 SGHRS, CDR2 YFSETQ. The V gene end was trimmed by 0 bases and the J gene end by 0 bases; junction bases not matched to a gene: 6. Here the CDR3 reads CASSLGGRDSSYNEQFF. The DNA for the CDR3 is TGCGCCAGCAGCTTGGGGGGGAGGGATAGCTCCTACAATGAGCAGTTCTTC.

This clonotype has only a few counts. The V and J genes are TRBV20-1 and TRBJ2-1, with D tentatively TRBD2 (5 bases). V shed 0 bases and J shed 10 bases, with 13 bases lying between them. The CDR3 spans 13 residues. Germline CDR1 and CDR2: DFQATT and SNEGSKA (reference sequence). The CDR3 spells CSARDPFSGEQFF. Written as DNA, the CDR3 is TGCAGTGCTAGAGATCCGTTTTCGGGGGAGCAGTTCTTC.

In the case of this clonotype: A junction end diverges from the germline sequence, so it may reflect a read error. V and J are TRBV12-3 or TRBV12-4 and TRBJ2-5, with TRBD1 identical over 7 bases. The CDR3 loop spans 15 amino acids. In DNA form, the CDR3 reads TGTGCCAGCAGTCTCCGTACGACAGGGCAAGCGACCCAGTACTTC. Its translation: CASSLRTTGQATQYF.

This chain uses TRBV12-3 or TRBV12-4 with TRBJ1-2, with 11 positions matching TRBD1. Trimming at V came to 6 bases and at J to 4 bases, leaving 4 bases not matched to a gene. This CDR3 is built from 14 residues. This CDR3 reads CASSRTGGPYGYTF. For the CDR3, the DNA is TGTGCCAGCAGCCGGACAGGGGGCCCCTATGGCTACACCTTC.

Many counts were recorded for this clonotype. The rearrangement links TRBV3-1 to TRBJ2-1; 7 positions match TRBD2. Germline values: CDR1 LGHDT, CDR2 YNNKEL (reference sequence). This CDR3 is 15 amino acids long. V dropped 3 bases and J dropped 3; count of bases not matched to a gene: 5. CDR3 sequence: CASSQGGGGYNEQFF. The CDR3 nucleotides read TGTGCCAGCAGCCAGGGCGGCGGGGGCTACAATGAGCAGTTCTTC.

This chain links TRBV3-1 with TRBJ1-1; no firm D call. With 0 bases removed from V and 6 bases from J, the gap between germline ends came to 11 bases. The CDR3 loop spans 14 amino acids. The germline CDR1 and CDR2 sequences are LGHDT and YNNKEL (reference sequence). CDR3 DNA sequence: TGTGCCAGCAGCCAAGAGGAAGGGTTACCTGAAGCTTTCTTT. Translation gives CASSQEEGLPEAFF.

This clonotype was detected only a few times. The chain links TRBV2 to TRBJ2-7, with D uncertain. The CDR3 is made up of 15 amino acids. The V gene's germline CDR1 is SNHLY and CDR2 FYNNEI. V lost 6 bases to trimming and J lost 7 bases, with 22 bases between them. Here the CDR3 DNA reads TGTGCCAGCAGCGATAGACTGACCCCCACGGGTGAGCAGTACTTC. Its translation: CASSDRLTPTGEQYF.

This clonotype occurred a few times. As DNA, the CDR3 is TGTGCCAGCAGTTACTCCCGTAACGAGCAGTACTTC. It specifies CASSYSRNEQYF. This rearrangement joins TRBV6-6 to TRBJ2-7, with D hard to call. Germline V gene data show CDR1 as MNHNY and CDR2 as SVGAGI (reference sequence). Trimming removed 0 bases from V and 5 bases from J, with 5 bases in between. This CDR3 spans 12 amino acids.

This clonotype was found a few times. The CDR3 spells CSAGLSGGQSNQPQHF. The CDR3 DNA sequence: TGCAGTGCCGGATTAAGCGGGGGACAGAGCAATCAGCCCCAGCATTTT. The chain carries TRBV20-1 and TRBJ1-5; 7 bases match TRBD1. The germline CDR1 and CDR2 sequences are DFQATT and SNEGSKA (reference sequence). V was clipped by 6 bases and J by 1 base; unmatched bases: 12. There are 16 residues in the CDR3.

At least ten counts were recorded for this clonotype. The chain couples TRBV12-3 or TRBV12-4 to TRBJ1-5; no definite D call. The CDR3 spans 13 residues. Deletions cut 4 bases from V and 3 bases from J, with 7 bases between. The CDR3 is CASSSGSNQPQHF. In nucleotides, the CDR3 is TGTGCCAGCAGTTCGGGTTCCAATCAGCCCCAGCATTTT.

The chain links TRBV24-1 to TRBJ2-1; maybe TRBD2 (6 bases). The CDR3 sequence is 16 residues long. The V gene lost 2 bases and the J gene lost 0 bases, with 10 bases spanning the gap. Looked up from germline, CDR1 is KGHDR and CDR2 is SFDVKD. The CDR3 region is CATSDSGGSSYNEQFF. As DNA, the CDR3 is TGTGCCACCAGTGATTCTGGGGGGAGCTCCTACAATGAGCAGTTCTTC.

The rearrangement joins TRBV5-1 to TRBJ2-3, with TRBD2 matching over 9 bases. Germline loops: CDR1 SGHRS, CDR2 YFSETQ. The ends lost 0 bases at V and 0 bases at J; junction bases unmatched: 11. The CDR3 totals 19 residues. CDR3 nucleotide sequence: TGCGCCAGCAGCTTGGGAGTGCGAGCGGGGGGAACAAGCACAGATACGCAGTATTTT. As protein: CASSLGVRAGGTSTDTQYF.

This clonotype was seen a few times. The chain is built from TRBV5-1 and TRBJ2-5; the match to TRBD1 covers 7 bases. CDR3 size: 15 residues. The trim removed 4 bases at V and 5 bases at J, leaving 11 bases unmatched. Germline lookup yields CDR1 SGHRS and CDR2 YFSETQ. CDR3 nucleotides: TGCGCCAGCAGCGAGGGACAGATGTTTTTGGAGACCCAGTACTTC. As protein: CASSEGQMFLETQYF.

Ten or more counts support this clonotype. The rearrangement uses TRBV10-3 and TRBJ2-3, with D hard to call. Germline CDR1 and CDR2: ENHRY and SYGVKD. The CDR3 extends over 12 amino acids. V lost 8 bases to trimming and J lost 2 bases, with 8 bases between them. The CDR3 loop is CAIAQPTDTQYF. Written as DNA, the CDR3 is TGTGCCATCGCCCAGCCCACAGATACGCAGTATTTT.

This clonotype has only a few counts. The chain is built from TRBV20-1 and TRBJ1-3; D unresolved. The germline V gene has CDR1 DFQATT and CDR2 SNEGSKA (reference sequence). The length of the CDR3 is 13 residues. Between the trimmed V and J ends, which lost 2 bases and 2 bases, there was a span of 7 bases. This CDR3 reads CSARQAAGNTIYF. The CDR3 region has the DNA TGCAGTGCTAGACAGGCGGCTGGAAACACCATATATTTT.

The chain recombines TRBV12-3 or TRBV12-4 with TRBJ2-7, with D possibly being TRBD2 (5 bases). The V end lost 6 bases, the J end lost 0 bases, and 24 bases lay between the germline ends. This CDR3 region has 18 residues. Here the CDR3 reads CASRPKYGLRSSSYEQYF. CDR3 nucleotide sequence: TGTGCCAGCAGACCTAAATATGGACTTAGGAGTAGCTCCTACGAGCAGTACTTC.

This clonotype was counted a few times. The rearrangement links TRBV9 to TRBJ2-2; D tentatively fits TRBD1 or TRBD2 (5 bases each). The CDR3 length is 16 residues. V shed 0 bases and J shed 2 bases, with 11 bases lying between them. The V gene's germline CDR1 is SGDLS and CDR2 YYNGEE. The CDR3 region is CASSVEGTVNTGELFF. CDR3 nucleotide sequence: TGTGCCAGCAGCGTAGAAGGGACGGTCAACACCGGGGAGCTGTTTTTT.

This clonotype was observed a handful of times. The J gene is TRBJ2-7, the V gene TRBV27, with no clear D. The germline gives CDR1 MNHEY, CDR2 SMNVEV (reference sequence). The CDR3 length is 13 residues. Trimming shortened V by 8 bases and J by 2 bases, and 13 bases separated the two germline ends. This CDR3 reads CASGPLAAYEQYF. CDR3 in DNA: TGTGCCAGCGGCCCTTTGGCGGCCTACGAGCAGTACTTC.